A selection of T cell receptor beta chains follows, all from one sample in a study of shared clonotypes between healthy human individuals. Profiling relied on immunoSEQ multiplex PCR, and the TCRdb table lists in-frame clones only, not all of them. The data contain about 1.5 million clones, approximately 97% of them singletons. What was sequenced was naive CD4+ T cells sorted from blood. Receptors originate from a man aged 25 to 45 in good health. The CDR3 runs from the conserved cysteine through the conserved F or W. A D gene is named only where the DNA matches it firmly. Clone size is not always given. Where it is, it says once, few, many or a class for expanded clones.

TRBJ2-1	-	TRBD1	TRBV27	17	CASSSNPWTGTYNEQFF	TGTGCCAGCAGTTCAAATCCTTGGACAGGCACCTACAATGAGCAGTTCTTC
TRBJ2-6	-	-	TRBV6-5	13	CASSLVGANVLTF	TGTGCCAGCAGCCTCGTCGGGGCCAACGTCCTGACTTTC
TRBJ1-1	-	TRBD1	TRBV28	15	CASSLRGTGVPEAFF	TGTGCCAGCAGTTTAAGGGGGACAGGGGTTCCTGAAGCTTTCTTT
TRBJ1-5	-	TRBD1	TRBV11-2	17	CASSPGTGMAFSQPQHF	TGTGCCAGCAGCCCGGGGACAGGGATGGCCTTTAGTCAGCCCCAGCATTTT
TRBJ1-1	-	TRBD1	TRBV2	14	CASRKDRGGTEAFF	TGTGCCAGCAGGAAGGACAGGGGAGGTACTGAAGCTTTCTTT
TRBJ2-1	-	TRBD1	TRBV27	15	CASSFRGTGSGKQFF	TGTGCCAGCAGTTTCCGGGGGACAGGGTCGGGAAAGCAGTTCTTC
TRBJ1-3	-	-	TRBV18	13	CASSPMGAHTIYF	TGTGCCAGCTCACCAATGGGAGCACACACCATATATTTT
TRBJ2-2	-	-	TRBV7-2	13	CASSTGNTGELFF	TGTGCCAGCAGCACTGGGAACACCGGGGAGCTGTTTTTT
TRBJ2-2	-	-	TRBV7-9	14	CASSRERYTGELFF	TGTGCCAGCAGCCGGGAGCGGTACACCGGGGAGCTGTTTTTT
TRBJ2-7	-	-	TRBV19	13	CASSIRKAGEQYF	TGTGCCAGTAGTATAAGAAAAGCTGGCGAGCAGTACTTC
TRBJ1-3	-	-	TRBV29-1	14	CSVVTVRSGNTIYF	TGCAGCGTTGTGACAGTCCGCTCTGGAAACACCATATATTTT
TRBJ2-1	-	-	TRBV5-1	14	CASSLAPLGNEQFF	TGCGCCAGCAGCTTGGCTCCCCTCGGCAATGAGCAGTTCTTC
TRBJ2-7	-	-	TRBV11-3	13	CASSFTAGNEQYF	TGTGCCAGCAGCTTCACGGCGGGCAACGAGCAGTACTTC
TRBJ2-3	few	-	TRBV10-3	14	CAISETDSTDTQYF	TGTGCCATCAGTGAAACAGACAGCACAGATACGCAGTATTTT
TRBJ2-3	few	-	TRBV29-1	13	CSVEGRVADTQYF	TGCAGCGTTGAGGGCAGGGTAGCGGATACGCAGTATTTT
TRBJ2-1	-	TRBD2	TRBV2	16	CAGRERTAGGVGEQFF	TGTGCCGGTCGGGAACGGACAGCGGGAGGAGTGGGTGAGCAGTTCTTC
TRBJ2-7	once	-	TRBV20-1	11	CSAPRRDEQYF	TGCAGTGCCCCACGCCGGGACGAGCAGTACTTC
TRBJ1-5	-	-	TRBV18	14	CASSHRQSNQPQHF	TGTGCCAGCTCACACCGACAGAGCAATCAGCCCCAGCATTTT
TRBJ1-2	-	TRBD1	TRBV5-6	17	CASSTQDRGRANYGYTF	TGTGCCAGCAGCACCCAGGACAGGGGACGAGCTAACTATGGCTACACCTTC
TRBJ2-1	-	-	TRBV18	15	CASSEDYFGGNEQFF	TGTGCCAGCTCAGAGGACTACTTCGGTGGCAATGAGCAGTTCTTC
TRBJ1-1	-	TRBD1	TRBV9	16	CASSPRQGGLNTEAFF	TGTGCCAGCAGCCCTAGACAGGGGGGGCTGAACACTGAAGCTTTCTTT
TRBJ2-3	-	TRBD1	TRBV6-6	14	CASTLGQGGDTQYF	TGTGCCAGCACCCTGGGACAGGGGGGAGATACGCAGTATTTT
TRBJ2-1	-	TRBD2	TRBV7-9	19	CASRRTGTSGGGYYNEQFF	TGTGCCAGCAGGCGAACCGGGACTAGCGGGGGAGGATACTACAATGAGCAGTTCTTC
TRBJ1-1	-	TRBD1	TRBV28	15	CASSLGGQGGTEAFF	TGTGCCAGCAGTTTGGGGGGACAGGGGGGTACTGAAGCTTTCTTT
TRBJ2-1	-	-	TRBV4-1	18	CASSQLGRTPNSYNEQFF	TGCGCCAGCAGCCAACTCGGGCGGACACCAAACTCCTACAATGAGCAGTTCTTC
TRBJ2-5	-	TRBD1	TRBV2	15	CASNKDRTPKETQYF	TGTGCCAGCAACAAGGACAGGACCCCAAAAGAGACCCAGTACTTC